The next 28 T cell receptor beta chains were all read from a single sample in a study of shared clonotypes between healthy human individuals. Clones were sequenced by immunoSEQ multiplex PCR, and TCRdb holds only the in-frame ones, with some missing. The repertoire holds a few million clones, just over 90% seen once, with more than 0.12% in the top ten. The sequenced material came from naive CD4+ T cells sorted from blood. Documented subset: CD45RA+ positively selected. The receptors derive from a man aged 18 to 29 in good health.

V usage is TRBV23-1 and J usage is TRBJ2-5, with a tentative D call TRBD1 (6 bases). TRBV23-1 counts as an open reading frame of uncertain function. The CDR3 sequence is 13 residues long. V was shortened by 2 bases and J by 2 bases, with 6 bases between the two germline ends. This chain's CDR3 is CASSQTGQETQYF. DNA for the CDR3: TGCGCCAGCAGTCAAACAGGGCAAGAGACCCAGTACTTC.

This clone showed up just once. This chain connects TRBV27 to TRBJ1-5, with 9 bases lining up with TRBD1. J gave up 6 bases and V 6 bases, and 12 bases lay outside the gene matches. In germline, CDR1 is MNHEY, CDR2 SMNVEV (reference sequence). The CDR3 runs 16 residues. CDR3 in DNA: TGTGCCAGCAGCCCCCTTTACAGGGGGCCAGGTCAGCCCCAGCATTTT. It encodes CASSPLYRGPGQPQHF.

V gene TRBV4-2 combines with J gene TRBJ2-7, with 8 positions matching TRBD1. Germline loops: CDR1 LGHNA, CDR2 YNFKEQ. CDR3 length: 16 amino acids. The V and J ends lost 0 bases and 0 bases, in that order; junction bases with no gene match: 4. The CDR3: CASSQDWTGSSYEQYF. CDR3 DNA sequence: TGTGCCAGCAGCCAAGATTGGACAGGGAGCTCCTACGAGCAGTACTTC.

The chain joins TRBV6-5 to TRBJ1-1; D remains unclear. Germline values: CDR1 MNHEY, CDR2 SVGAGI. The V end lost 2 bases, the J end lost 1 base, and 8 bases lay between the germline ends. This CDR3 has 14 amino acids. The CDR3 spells CASSYGLWNTEAFF. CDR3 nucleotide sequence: TGTGCCAGCAGTTACGGGCTTTGGAACACTGAAGCTTTCTTT.

This CDR3 is CASSQIGTGNFLEPQHF. CDR3 bases: TGCGCCAGCAGCCAAATTGGGACAGGGAACTTTCTTGAGCCCCAGCATTTT. This chain links TRBV4-1 with TRBJ1-5; 9 bases map to TRBD1. CDR1 and CDR2 from the germline V gene are MGHRA and YSYEKL. This CDR3 is 17 amino acids long. J lost 8 bases, V lost 2 bases, and 13 bases had no gene match.

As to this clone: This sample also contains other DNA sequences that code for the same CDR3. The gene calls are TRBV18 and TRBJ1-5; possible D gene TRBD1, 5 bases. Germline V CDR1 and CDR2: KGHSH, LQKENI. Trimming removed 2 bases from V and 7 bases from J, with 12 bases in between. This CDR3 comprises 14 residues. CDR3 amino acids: CASSPGAGGQPQHF. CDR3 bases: TGTGCCAGCTCACCAGGGGCGGGGGGGCAGCCCCAGCATTTT.

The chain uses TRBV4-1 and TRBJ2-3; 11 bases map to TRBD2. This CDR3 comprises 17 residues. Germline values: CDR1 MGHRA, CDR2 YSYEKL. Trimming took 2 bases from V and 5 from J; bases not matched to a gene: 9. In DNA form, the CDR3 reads TGCGCCAGCAGCCAACTAAAGACTAGCGGGGTTGTAGATACGCAGTATTTT. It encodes CASSQLKTSGVVDTQYF.

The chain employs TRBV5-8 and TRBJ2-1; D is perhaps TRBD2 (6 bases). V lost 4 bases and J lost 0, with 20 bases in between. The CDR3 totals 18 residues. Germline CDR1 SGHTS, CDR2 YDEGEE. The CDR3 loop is CASSPPARKEGSYNEQFF. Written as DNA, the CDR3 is TGTGCCAGCAGCCCTCCCGCCCGAAAGGAGGGCTCCTACAATGAGCAGTTCTTC.

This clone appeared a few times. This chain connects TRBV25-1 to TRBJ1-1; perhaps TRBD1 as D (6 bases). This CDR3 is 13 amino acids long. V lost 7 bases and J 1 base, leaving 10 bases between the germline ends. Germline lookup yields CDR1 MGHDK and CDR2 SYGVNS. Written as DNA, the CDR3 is TGTGCCAGCACACGACAGGAGAACACTGAAGCTTTCTTT. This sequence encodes CASTRQENTEAFF.

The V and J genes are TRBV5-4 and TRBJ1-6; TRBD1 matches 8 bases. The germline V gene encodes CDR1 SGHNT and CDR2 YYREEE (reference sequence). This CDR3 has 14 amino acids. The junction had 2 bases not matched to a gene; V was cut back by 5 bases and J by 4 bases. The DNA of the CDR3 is TGTGCCAGCAGGACAGGGGCTTATAATTCACCCCTCCACTTT. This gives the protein CASRTGAYNSPLHF.

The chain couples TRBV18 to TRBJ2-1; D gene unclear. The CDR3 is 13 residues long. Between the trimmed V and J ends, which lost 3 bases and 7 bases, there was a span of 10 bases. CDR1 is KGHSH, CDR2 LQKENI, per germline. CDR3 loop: CASSPRTHNEQFF. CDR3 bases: TGTGCCAGCTCACCCCGAACCCATAATGAGCAGTTCTTC. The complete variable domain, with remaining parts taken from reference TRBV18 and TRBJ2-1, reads NAGVMQNPRHLVRRRGQEARLRCSPMKGHSHVYWYRQLPEEGLKFMVYLQKENIIDESGMPKERFSAEFPKEGPSILRIQQVVRGDSAAYFCASSPRTHNEQFFGPGTRLTVL.

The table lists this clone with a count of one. CDR3 region: CAISEGSSRGQFF. The CDR3 DNA follows: TGTGCCATCAGTGAGGGGTCTAGCCGGGGGCAGTTCTTC. This sequence joins TRBV10-3 and TRBJ2-1; perhaps TRBD2 as D (5 bases). The CDR3 consists of 13 residues. Germline V gives CDR1 ENHRY, CDR2 SYGVKD. V dropped 2 bases and J dropped 12 bases, with 14 bases sitting between them.

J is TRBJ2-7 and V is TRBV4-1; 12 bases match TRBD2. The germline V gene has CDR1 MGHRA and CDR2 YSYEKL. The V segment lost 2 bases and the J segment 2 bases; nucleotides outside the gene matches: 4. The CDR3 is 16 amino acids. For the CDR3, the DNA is TGCGCCAGCAGCCAACCGACTAGCGGGAGAGCCTACGAGCAGTACTTC. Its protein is CASSQPTSGRAYEQYF.

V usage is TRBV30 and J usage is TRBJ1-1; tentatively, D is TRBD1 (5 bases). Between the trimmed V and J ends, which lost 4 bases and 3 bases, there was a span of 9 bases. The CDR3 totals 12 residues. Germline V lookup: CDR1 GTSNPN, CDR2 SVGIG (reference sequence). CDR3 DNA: TGTGCCTGGACAGGGCGGGACACTGAAGCTTTCTTT. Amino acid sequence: CAWTGRDTEAFF.

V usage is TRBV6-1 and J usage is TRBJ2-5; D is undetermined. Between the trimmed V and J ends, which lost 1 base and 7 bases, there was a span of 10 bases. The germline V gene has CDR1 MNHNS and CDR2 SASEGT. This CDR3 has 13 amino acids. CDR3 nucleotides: TGTGCCAGCAGTGAAGATGCGCCTGCGACCCAGTACTTC. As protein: CASSEDAPATQYF.

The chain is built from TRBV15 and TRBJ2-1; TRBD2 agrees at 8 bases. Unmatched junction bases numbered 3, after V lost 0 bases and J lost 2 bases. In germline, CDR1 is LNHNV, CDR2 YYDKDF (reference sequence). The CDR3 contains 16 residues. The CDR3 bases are TGTGCCACCAGCAGAGATCTAGCGGGCCCCTACAATGAGCAGTTCTTC. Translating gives CATSRDLAGPYNEQFF.

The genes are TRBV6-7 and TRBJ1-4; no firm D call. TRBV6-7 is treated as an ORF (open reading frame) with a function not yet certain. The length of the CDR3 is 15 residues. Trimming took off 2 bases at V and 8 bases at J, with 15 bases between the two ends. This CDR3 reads CASSYMRAASEKLFF. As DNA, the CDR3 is TGTGCCAGCAGTTACATGAGGGCAGCCAGCGAAAAACTGTTTTTT.

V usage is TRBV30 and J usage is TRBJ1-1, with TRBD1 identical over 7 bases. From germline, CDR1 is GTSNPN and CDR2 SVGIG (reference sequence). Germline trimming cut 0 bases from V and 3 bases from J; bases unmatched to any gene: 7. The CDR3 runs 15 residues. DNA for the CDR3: TGTGCCTGGAGTGTAGAAGGGGGCGGTCACACTGAAGCTTTCTTT. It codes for CAWSVEGGGHTEAFF.

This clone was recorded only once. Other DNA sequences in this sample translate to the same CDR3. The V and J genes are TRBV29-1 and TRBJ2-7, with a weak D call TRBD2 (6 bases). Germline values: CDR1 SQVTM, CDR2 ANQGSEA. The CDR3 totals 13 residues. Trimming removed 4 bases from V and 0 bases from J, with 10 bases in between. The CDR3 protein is CSVGNSGSYEQYF. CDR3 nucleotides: TGCAGCGTTGGCAATAGCGGCTCCTACGAGCAGTACTTC.

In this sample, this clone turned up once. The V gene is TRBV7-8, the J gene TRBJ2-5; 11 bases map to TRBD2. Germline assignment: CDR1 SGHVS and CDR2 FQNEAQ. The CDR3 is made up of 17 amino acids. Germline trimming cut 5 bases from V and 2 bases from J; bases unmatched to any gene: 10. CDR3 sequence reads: CASSPGLAVSGQETQYF. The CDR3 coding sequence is TGTGCCAGCAGCCCGGGACTAGCGGTATCGGGGCAAGAGACCCAGTACTTC.

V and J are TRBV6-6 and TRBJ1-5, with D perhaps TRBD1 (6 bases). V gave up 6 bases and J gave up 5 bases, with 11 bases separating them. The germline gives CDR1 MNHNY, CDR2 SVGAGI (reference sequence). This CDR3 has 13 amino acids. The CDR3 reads CASSPNRDQPQHF. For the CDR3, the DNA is TGTGCCAGCAGCCCGAACAGGGATCAGCCCCAGCATTTT.

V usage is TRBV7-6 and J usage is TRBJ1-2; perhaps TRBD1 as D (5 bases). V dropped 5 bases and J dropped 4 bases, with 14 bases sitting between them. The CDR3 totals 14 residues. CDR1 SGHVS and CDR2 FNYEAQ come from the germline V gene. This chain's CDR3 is CASSPWGGTYGYTF. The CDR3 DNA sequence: TGTGCCAGCAGCCCCTGGGGAGGGACCTATGGCTACACCTTC.

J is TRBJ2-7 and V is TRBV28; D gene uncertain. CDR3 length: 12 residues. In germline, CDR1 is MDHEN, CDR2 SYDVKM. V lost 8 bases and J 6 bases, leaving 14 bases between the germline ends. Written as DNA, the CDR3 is TGTGCCAGCGCAGGTGTCCCTCTCGAGCAGTACTTC. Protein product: CASAGVPLEQYF.

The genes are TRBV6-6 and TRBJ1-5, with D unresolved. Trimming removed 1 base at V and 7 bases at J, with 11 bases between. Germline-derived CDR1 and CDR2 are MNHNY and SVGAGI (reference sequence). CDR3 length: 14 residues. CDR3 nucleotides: TGTGCCAGCAGTTACTGGAAAGAGGGACAGCCCCAGCATTTT. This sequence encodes CASSYWKEGQPQHF.

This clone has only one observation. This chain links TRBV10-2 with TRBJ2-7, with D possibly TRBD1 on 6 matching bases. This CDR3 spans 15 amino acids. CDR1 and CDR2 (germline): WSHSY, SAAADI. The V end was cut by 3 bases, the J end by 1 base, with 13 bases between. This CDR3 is CASSDDRPPSYEQYF. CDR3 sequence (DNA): TGCGCCAGCAGTGATGACAGGCCACCGTCCTACGAGCAGTACTTC.

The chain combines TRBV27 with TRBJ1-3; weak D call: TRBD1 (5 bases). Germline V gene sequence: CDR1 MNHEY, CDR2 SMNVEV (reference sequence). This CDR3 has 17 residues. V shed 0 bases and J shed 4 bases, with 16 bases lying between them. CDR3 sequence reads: CASSLSHQGGPGNTIYF. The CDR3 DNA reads TGTGCCAGCAGTTTATCGCATCAGGGAGGCCCCGGAAACACCATATATTTT.

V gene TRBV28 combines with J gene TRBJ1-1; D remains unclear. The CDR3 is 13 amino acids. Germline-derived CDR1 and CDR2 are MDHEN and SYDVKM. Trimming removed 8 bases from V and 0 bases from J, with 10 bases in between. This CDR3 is CASLRPMNTEAFF. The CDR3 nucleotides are TGTGCCAGCCTCAGGCCTATGAACACTGAAGCTTTCTTT.

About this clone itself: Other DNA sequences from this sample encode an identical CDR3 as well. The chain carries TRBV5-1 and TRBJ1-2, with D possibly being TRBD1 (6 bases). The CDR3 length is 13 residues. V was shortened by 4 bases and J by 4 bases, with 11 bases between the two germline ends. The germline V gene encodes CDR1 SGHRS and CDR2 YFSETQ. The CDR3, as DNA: TGCGCCAGCAGCGGTACAGGGTCCTATGGCTACACCTTC. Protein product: CASSGTGSYGYTF.